This section outlines one TCR beta chain sequence together with its context. No antigen is known for it. TCRdb keeps only in-frame clones here, not all; method: immunoSEQ multiplex PCR. The profile shows approximately 260,000 clones, roughly four fifths of them singletons. This record belongs to a study of Tregs in tolerant kidney transplant recipients. General study points: Activated donor B cell expansion appeared to reveal the most relevant donor-specific TCRbeta repertoire. The small number of patients limits these findings pending further validation. Biological reproducibility was not directly addressed, but technical replication error appeared minimal.

CDR3 length equals 15 residues. Losses at the gene ends were 1 base for V and 6 bases for J; bases not matched to a gene: 5. The germline V gene encodes CDR1 MGHRA and CDR2 YSYEKL. The rearrangement links TRBV4-1 to TRBJ1-5; 8 nucleotides match TRBD1. The clonotype comes from a human donor in good health. Sequencing used CD4+ T cells from blood. CDR3 in DNA: TGCGCCAGCAGCCAAGTGGACAGGGTTGCTCAGCCCCAGCATTTT. This sequence encodes CASSQVDRVAQPQHF.